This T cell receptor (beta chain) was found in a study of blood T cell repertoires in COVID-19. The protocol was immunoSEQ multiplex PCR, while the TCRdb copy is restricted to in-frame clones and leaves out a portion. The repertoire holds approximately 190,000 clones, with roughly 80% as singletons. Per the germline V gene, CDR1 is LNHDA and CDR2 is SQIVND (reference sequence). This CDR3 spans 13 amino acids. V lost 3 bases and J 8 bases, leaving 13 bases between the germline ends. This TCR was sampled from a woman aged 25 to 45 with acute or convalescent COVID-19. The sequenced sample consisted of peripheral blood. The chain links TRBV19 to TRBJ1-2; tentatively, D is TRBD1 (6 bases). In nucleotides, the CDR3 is TGTGCCAGTAGTATTGGCAGGGGTAACGGCTACACCTTC. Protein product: CASSIGRGNGYTF.